This T cell receptor beta chain was profiled in a study of OX40 agonist ivuxolimab in advanced cancers. Study as a whole: The patients received ivuxolimab by intravenous route every 2 weeks at 0.01 to 10 mg/kg. Among those enrolled, mean age was 60 years (range roughly 20 to 79) and 82.7% were male.

The germline CDR1 and CDR2 sequences are SGHAT and FQNNGV. The CDR3 loop spans 18 amino acids. The V and J ends lost 5 bases and 2 bases, in that order; junction bases with no gene match: 7. Study-level points and caveats: Near-lowest levels of clonal expansion characterized partial responders at 0.1-3.0 mg/kg.

TCRdb keeps only in-frame clones here, not all; method: immunoSEQ multiplex PCR. The data contain some 100,000 clones, 86% of them singletons. This clone was observed a single time. Its antigen is not known. The chain is built from TRBV11-2 and TRBJ2-2; 14 nucleotides line up with TRBD2. This TCR derives from an adult with an advanced solid tumor such as melanoma, head and neck, liver or kidney cancer. The starting material was CD4+ or CD8+ T cells sorted from blood, obtained in a trial of the OX40 agonist ivuxolimab. The CDR3 loop is CASSLRGLAGGNTGELFF. The CDR3 nucleotides are TGTGCCAGCAGCCTCAGAGGACTAGCGGGAGGTAACACCGGGGAGCTGTTTTTT.